These 6 T cell receptor beta chains were sequenced from one sample in a study of blood T cell repertoires in COVID-19. Here immunoSEQ multiplex PCR was the method, and the copy in TCRdb shows in-frame clones only, minus some. Of 360,000 or so clones listed, roughly 87% are singletons. Sequenced: PBMCs or T cells enriched from blood (not recorded which). The origin of the receptors is a woman in her 30s who had recovered from COVID-19.

The chain links TRBV18 to TRBJ2-7; 9 bases match TRBD2. The CDR3 has 14 residues. The junction had 4 bases not matched to a gene; V was cut back by 2 bases and J by 5 bases. Germline CDR1 is KGHSH and CDR2 is LQKENI. The CDR3 loop reads CASSPSAGGDEQYF. The DNA of the CDR3 is TGTGCCAGCTCACCATCAGCGGGAGGCGACGAGCAGTACTTC. The full variable domain, in which reference TRBV18 and TRBJ2-7 provide the parts outside the CDR3, is NAGVMQNPRHLVRRRGQEARLRCSPMKGHSHVYWYRQLPEEGLKFMVYLQKENIIDESGMPKERFSAEFPKEGPSILRIQQVVRGDSAAYFCASSPSAGGDEQYFGPGTRLTVT.

V is TRBV27 and J is TRBJ1-1; D is perhaps TRBD1 (6 bases). V lost 9 bases to trimming and J lost 12 bases, with 29 bases between them. The CDR3 loop spans 15 amino acids. Looked up from germline, CDR1 is MNHEY and CDR2 is SMNVEV (reference sequence). The CDR3: CASTLGQGQLRRTFF. CDR3 bases: TGTGCCAGTACACTTGGGCAGGGGCAATTAAGGCGAACTTTCTTT.

The J gene is TRBJ1-6, the V gene TRBV5-6, with TRBD1 identical over 9 bases. The CDR3 spans 15 residues. Germline lookup yields CDR1 SGHDT and CDR2 YYEEEE. After removal of 4 bases from V and 7 bases from J, the junction contained 6 bases not matched to a gene. The CDR3 spells CASSIPGQGNSPLHF. CDR3 coding DNA: TGTGCCAGCAGCATCCCGGGACAGGGCAATTCACCCCTCCACTTT. Full variable domain (remainder filled in from reference TRBV5-6 and TRBJ1-6): DAGVTQSPTHLIKTRGQQVTLRCSPKSGHDTVSWYQQALGQGPQFIFQYYEEEERQRGNFPDRFSGHQFPNYSSELNVNALLLGDSALYLCASSIPGQGNSPLHFGNGTRLTVT.

The rearrangement joins TRBV10-2 to TRBJ2-7; the D gene is possibly TRBD1 (6 bases). Trimming pared 3 bases from V and 0 bases from J, leaving 6 bases between. Germline lookup yields CDR1 WSHSY and CDR2 SAAADI. This CDR3 is 13 amino acids long. The CDR3 DNA sequence: TGCGCCAGCAGTGAACAGGGCTCCTACGAGCAGTACTTC. Protein: CASSEQGSYEQYF.

The chain employs TRBV5-1 and TRBJ1-1, with no clear D. Germline-derived CDR1 and CDR2 are SGHRS and YFSETQ. V dropped 0 bases and J dropped 7 bases, with 13 bases sitting between them. This CDR3 contains 14 residues. The CDR3 DNA is TGCGCCAGCAGCTTGGCCCCGGACTACGATGAAGCTTTCTTT. Its translation: CASSLAPDYDEAFF.

For the CDR3, the DNA is TGTGCCAGTAGTATCCTTAGGGGACTCCCGCTGAATCAGCCCCAGCATTTT. It yields the protein CASSILRGLPLNQPQHF. The chain is built from TRBV19 and TRBJ1-5, with D perhaps matching TRBD1 (5 bases). CDR3 length equals 17 residues. CDR1 is LNHDA, CDR2 SQIVND, per germline (reference sequence). V was cut by 3 bases and J by 4 bases, with 19 bases left in between.